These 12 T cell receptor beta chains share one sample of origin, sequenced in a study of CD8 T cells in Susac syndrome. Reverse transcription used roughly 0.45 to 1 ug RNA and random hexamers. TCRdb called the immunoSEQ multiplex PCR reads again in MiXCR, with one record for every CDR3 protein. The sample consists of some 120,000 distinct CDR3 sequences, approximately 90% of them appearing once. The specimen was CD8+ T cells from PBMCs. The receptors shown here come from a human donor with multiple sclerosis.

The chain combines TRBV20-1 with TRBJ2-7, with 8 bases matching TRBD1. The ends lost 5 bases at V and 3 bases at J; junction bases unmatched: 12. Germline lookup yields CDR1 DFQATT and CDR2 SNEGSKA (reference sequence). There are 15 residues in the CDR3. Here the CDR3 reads CSAPNALGQDYEQYF. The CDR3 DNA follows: TGCAGTGCTCCCAATGCTCTGGGACAGGACTACGAGCAGTACTTC.

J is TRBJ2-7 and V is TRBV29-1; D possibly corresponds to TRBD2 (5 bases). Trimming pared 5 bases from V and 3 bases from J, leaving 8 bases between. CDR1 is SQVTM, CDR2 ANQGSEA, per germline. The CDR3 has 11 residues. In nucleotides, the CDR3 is TGCAGCGTTAGCGGCAACTACGAGCAGTACTTC. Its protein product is CSVSGNYEQYF.

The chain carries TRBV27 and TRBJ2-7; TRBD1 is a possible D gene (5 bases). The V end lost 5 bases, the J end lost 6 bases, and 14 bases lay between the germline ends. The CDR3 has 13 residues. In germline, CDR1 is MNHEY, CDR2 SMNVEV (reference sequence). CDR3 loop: CASSQVQGFEQYF. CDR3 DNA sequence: TGTGCCAGCAGTCAAGTCCAGGGCTTCGAGCAGTACTTC.

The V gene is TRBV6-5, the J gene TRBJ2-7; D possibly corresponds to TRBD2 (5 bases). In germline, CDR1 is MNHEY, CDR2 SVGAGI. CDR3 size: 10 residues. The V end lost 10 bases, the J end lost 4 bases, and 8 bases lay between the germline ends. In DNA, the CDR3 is TGTGCCACCGGGATATACGAGCAGTACTTC. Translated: CATGIYEQYF.

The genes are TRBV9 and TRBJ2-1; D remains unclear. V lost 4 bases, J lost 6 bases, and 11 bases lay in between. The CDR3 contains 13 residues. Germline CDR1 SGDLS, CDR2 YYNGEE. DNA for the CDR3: TGTGCCAGCAGCTTCGCGAGAGGCAATGAGCAGTTCTTC. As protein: CASSFARGNEQFF.

In DNA form, the CDR3 reads TGTGCCAGCAGCGAGTTCCGGATTTCAACTAATGAAAAACTGTTTTTT. Amino acid sequence: CASSEFRISTNEKLFF. The chain recombines TRBV11-2 with TRBJ1-4; D is undetermined. The germline CDR1 and CDR2 sequences are SGHAT and FQNNGV. The V gene lost 5 bases and the J gene lost 0 bases, with 13 bases spanning the gap. The CDR3 has 16 amino acids.

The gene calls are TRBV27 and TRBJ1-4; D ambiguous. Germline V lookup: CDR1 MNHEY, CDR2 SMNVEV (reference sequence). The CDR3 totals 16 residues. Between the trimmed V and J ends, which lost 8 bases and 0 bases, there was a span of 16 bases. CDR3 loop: CASASGEFATNEKLFF. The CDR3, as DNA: TGTGCCAGCGCGTCGGGCGAGTTTGCAACTAATGAAAAACTGTTTTTT.

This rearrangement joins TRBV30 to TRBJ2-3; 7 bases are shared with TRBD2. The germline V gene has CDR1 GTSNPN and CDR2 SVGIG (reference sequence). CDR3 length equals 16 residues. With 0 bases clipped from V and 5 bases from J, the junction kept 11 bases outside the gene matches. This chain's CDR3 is CAWSVGVAGPKDTQYF. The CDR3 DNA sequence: TGTGCCTGGAGTGTAGGGGTAGCGGGTCCCAAAGATACGCAGTATTTT.

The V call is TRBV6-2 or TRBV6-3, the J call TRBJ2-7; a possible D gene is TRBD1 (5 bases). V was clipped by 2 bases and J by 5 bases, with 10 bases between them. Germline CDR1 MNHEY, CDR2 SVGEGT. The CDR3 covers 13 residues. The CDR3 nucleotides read TGTGCCAGCAGTTACGGACACACCAACGAGCAGTACTTC. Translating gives CASSYGHTNEQYF.

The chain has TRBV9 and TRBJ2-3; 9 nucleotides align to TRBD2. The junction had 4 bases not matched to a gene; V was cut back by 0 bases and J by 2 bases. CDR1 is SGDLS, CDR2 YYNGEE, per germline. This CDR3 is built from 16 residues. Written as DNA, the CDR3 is TGTGCCAGCAGCGTAGCACTAGCGGGTTACACAGATACGCAGTATTTT. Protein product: CASSVALAGYTDTQYF.

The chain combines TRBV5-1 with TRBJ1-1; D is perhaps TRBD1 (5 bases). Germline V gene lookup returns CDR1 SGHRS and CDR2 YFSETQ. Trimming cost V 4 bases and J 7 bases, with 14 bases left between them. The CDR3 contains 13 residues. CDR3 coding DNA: TGCGCCAGCAGCAGCCCGCCGGGGGATGAAGCTTTCTTT. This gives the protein CASSSPPGDEAFF.

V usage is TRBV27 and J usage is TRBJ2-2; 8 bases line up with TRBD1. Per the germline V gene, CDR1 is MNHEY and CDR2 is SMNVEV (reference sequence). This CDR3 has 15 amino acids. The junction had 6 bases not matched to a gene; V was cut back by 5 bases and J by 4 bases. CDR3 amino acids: CASSTRGLGTGELFF. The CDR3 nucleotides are TGTGCCAGCAGTACCAGGGGGCTTGGCACCGGGGAGCTGTTTTTT.